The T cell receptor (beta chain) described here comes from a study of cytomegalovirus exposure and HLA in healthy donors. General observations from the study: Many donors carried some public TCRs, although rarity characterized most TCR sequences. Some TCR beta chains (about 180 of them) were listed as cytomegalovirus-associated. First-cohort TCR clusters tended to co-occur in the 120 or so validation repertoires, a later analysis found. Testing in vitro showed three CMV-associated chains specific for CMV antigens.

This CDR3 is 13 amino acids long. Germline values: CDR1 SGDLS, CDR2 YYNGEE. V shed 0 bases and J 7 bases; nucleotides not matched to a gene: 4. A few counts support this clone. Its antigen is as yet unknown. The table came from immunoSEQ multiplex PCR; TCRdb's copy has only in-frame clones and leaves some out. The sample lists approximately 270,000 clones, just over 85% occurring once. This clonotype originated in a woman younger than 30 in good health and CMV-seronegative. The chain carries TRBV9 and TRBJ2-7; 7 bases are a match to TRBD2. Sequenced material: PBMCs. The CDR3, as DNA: TGTGCCAGCAGCGTAGCTCTCGGGGGGGAGCAGTACTTC. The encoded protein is CASSVALGGEQYF.